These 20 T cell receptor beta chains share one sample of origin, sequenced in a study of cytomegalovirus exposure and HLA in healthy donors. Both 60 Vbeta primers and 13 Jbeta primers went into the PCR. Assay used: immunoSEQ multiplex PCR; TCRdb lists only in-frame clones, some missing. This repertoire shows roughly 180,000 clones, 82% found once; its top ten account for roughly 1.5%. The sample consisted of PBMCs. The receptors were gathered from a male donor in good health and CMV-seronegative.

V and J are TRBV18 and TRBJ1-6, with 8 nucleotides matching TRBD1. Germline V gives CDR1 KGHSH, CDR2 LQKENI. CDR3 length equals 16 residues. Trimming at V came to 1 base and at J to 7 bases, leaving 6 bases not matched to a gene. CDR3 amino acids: CASSPRTGFMNSPLHF. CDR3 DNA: TGTGCCAGCTCACCACGGACAGGGTTTATGAATTCACCCCTCCACTTT.

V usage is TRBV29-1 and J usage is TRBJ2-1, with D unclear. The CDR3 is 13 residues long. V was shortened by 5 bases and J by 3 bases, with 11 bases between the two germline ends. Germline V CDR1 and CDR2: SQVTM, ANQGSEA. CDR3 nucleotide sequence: TGCAGCGTTCATCTCCAGAACTACAATGAGCAGTTCTTC. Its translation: CSVHLQNYNEQFF.

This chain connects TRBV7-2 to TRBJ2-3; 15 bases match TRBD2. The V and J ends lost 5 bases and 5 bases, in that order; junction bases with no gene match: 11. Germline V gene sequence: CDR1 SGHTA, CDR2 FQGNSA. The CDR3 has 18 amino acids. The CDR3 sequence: CASSRYRTSGRAGDTQYF. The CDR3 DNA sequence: TGTGCCAGCAGCCGGTATCGGACTAGCGGGAGGGCTGGAGATACGCAGTATTTT.

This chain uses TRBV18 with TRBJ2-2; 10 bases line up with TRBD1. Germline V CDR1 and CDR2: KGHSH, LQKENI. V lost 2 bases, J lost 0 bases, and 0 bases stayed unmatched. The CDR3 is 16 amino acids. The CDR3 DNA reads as TGTGCCAGCTCACCAGGGACAGGGGCGAACACCGGGGAGCTGTTTTTT. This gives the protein CASSPGTGANTGELFF.

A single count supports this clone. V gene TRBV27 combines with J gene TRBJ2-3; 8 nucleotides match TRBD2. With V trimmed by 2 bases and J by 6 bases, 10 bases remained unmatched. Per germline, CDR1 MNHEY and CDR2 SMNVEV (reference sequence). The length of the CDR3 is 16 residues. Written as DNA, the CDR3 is TGTGCCAGCAGTTTAACCGGGGGGGCCGCGCTGGATACGCAGTATTTT. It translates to CASSLTGGAALDTQYF.

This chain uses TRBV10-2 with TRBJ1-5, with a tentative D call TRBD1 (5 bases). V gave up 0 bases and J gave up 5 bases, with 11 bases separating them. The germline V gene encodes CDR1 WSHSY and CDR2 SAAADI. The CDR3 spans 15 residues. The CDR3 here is CASSESGGTYQPQHF. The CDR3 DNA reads TGCGCCAGCAGTGAGTCGGGAGGGACCTATCAGCCCCAGCATTTT.

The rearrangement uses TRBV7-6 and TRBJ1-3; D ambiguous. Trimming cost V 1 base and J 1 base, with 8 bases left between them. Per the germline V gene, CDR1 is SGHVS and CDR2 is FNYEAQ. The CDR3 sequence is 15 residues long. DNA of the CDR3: TGTGCCAGCAGCTTAGGCAGTTCATCTGGAAACACCATATATTTT. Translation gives CASSLGSSSGNTIYF.

The CDR3 region has the DNA TGTGCCAGCAGCGCGACAGGGCGCGAGCAGTACTTC. Its translation is CASSATGREQYF. The genes are TRBV11-1 and TRBJ2-7; TRBD1 agrees at 7 bases. The CDR3 consists of 12 residues. CDR1 SGHAT and CDR2 FQDESV come from the germline V gene (reference sequence). Unmatched junction bases numbered 4, after V lost 5 bases and J lost 6 bases.

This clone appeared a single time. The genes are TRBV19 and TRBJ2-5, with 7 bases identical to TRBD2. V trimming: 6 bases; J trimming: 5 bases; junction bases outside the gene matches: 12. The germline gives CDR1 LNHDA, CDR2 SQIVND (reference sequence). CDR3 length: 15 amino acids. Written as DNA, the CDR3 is TGTGCCAGTAGCCTACTGGGGGGGGTGTCGGAGACCCAGTACTTC. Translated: CASSLLGGVSETQYF.

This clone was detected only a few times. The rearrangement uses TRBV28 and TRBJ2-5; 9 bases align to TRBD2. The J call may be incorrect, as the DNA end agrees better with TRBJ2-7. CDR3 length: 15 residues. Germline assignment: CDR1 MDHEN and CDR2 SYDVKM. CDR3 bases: TGTGCCAGCAGGACTCGGACTAGCGTAAACTACGAGCAGTACTTC. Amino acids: CASRTRTSVNYEQYF.

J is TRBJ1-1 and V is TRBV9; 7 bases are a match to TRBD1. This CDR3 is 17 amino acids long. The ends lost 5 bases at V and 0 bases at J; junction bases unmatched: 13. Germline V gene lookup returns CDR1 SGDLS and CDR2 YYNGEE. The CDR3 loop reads CASSQTVGGPLNTEAFF. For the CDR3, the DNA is TGTGCCAGCAGTCAAACCGTAGGGGGCCCACTGAACACTGAAGCTTTCTTT. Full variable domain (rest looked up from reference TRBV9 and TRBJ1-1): DSGVTQTPKHLITATGQRVTLRCSPRSGDLSVYWYQQSLDQGLQFLIQYYNGEERAKGNILERFSAQQFPDLHSELNLSSLELGDSALYFCASSQTVGGPLNTEAFFGQGTRLTVV.

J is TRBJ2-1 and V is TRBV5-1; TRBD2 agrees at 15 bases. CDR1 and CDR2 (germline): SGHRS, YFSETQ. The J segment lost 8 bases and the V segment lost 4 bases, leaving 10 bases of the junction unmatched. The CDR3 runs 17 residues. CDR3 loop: CASSPGLAGGPVDEQFF. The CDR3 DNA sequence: TGCGCCAGCAGCCCCGGACTAGCGGGAGGGCCGGTTGATGAGCAGTTCTTC.

The CDR3 bases are TGTGCCAGCAGCATGGGCAGGGGGAGGACTGAAGCTTTCTTT. The encoded protein is CASSMGRGRTEAFF. V and J are TRBV28 and TRBJ1-1; 7 positions agree with TRBD1. Germline CDR1 MDHEN, CDR2 SYDVKM. J was trimmed by 5 bases and V by 6 bases; bases with no gene match: 9. This CDR3 is 14 amino acids long.

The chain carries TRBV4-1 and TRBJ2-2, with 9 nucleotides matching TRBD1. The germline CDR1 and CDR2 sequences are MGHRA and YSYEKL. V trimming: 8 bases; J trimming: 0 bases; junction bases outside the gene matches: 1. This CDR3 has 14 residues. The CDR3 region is CASGDRANTGELFF. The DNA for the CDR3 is TGCGCCAGCGGGGACAGGGCGAACACCGGGGAGCTGTTTTTT.

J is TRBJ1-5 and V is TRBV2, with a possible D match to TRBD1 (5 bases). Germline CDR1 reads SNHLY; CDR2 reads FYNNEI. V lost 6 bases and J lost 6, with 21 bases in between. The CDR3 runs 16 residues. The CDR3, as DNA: TGTGCCAGCAGCCGGGGGGGGACCCAGCTGACTCAGCCCCAGCATTTT. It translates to CASSRGGTQLTQPQHF.

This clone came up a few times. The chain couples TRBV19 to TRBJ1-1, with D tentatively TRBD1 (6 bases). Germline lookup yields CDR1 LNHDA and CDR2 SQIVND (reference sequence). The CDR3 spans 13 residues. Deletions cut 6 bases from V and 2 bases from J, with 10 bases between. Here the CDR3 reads CASSAGVNTEAFF. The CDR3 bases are TGTGCCAGTAGCGCAGGGGTCAACACTGAAGCTTTCTTT.

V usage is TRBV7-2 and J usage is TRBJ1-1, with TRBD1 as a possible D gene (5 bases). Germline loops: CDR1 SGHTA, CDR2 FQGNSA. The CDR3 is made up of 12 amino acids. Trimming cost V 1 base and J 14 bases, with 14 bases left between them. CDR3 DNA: TGTGCCAGCAGCTTAGATATGCGACAGTCCTTCTTT. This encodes CASSLDMRQSFF. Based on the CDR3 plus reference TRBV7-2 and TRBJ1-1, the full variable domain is GAGVSQSPSNKVTEKGKDVELRCDPISGHTALYWYRQSLGQGLEFLIYFQGNSAPDKSGLPSDRFSAERTGGSVSTLTIQRTQQEDSAVYLCASSLDMRQSFFGQGTRLTVV.

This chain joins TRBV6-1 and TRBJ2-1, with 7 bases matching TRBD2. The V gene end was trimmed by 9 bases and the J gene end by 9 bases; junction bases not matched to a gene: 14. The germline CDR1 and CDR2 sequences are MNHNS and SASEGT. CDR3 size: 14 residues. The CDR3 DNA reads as TGTGCCAGTCGGCTCAGGGACTACGGGGGTGAGCAGTTCTTC. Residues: CASRLRDYGGEQFF.

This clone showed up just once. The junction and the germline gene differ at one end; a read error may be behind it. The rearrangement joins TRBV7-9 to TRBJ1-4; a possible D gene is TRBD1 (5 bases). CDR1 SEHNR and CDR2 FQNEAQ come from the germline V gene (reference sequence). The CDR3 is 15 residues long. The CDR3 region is CSSSLEWTGGEKLFF. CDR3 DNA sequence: TGTTCCAGCAGCTTAGAATGGACCGGGGGAGAAAAACTGTTTTTT.

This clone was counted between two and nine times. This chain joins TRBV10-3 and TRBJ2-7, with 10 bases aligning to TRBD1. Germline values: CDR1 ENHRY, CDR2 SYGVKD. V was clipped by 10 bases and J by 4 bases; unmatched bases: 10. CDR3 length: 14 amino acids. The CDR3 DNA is TGTGCCACCTCTAGTAGGACAGGGGGGTACGAGCAGTACTTC. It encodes CATSSRTGGYEQYF.